Below are 18 T cell receptor beta chains sequenced from a single sample in a study of T-cell reconstitution after alpha-beta-depleted transplantation in children. Using unique molecular identifiers, the investigators prepared the TCRbeta library. MiXCR was run by TCRdb on the PCR reads, yielding one entry per CDR3 protein. The table has 85,000 to 120,000 distinct CDR3 sequences, around 6% seen once. Sequencing used PBMCs, mostly from graft donor cells, obtained 60 days after TCRalphabeta/CD19-depleted stem cell transplant. The receptors shown here come from a female patient aged 2-15 years who had a stem cell transplant for Fanconi anemia, so the T cells may come from the graft donor.

In this sample, this clonotype turned up a few times. V gene TRBV18 combines with J gene TRBJ2-7; 12 nucleotides match TRBD2. The CDR3 is 15 amino acids. Germline loops: CDR1 KGHSH, CDR2 LQKENI. Trimming removed 6 bases from V and 5 bases from J; junction bases left unmatched: 8. In DNA, the CDR3 is TGTGCCAGCTCGATTCCGGGACTAGCGGGTGACGAGCAGTACTTC. Protein sequence: CASSIPGLAGDEQYF. Variable domain in full (rest from reference TRBV18 and TRBJ2-7): NAGVMQNPRHLVRRRGQEARLRCSPMKGHSHVYWYRQLPEEGLKFMVYLQKENIIDESGMPKERFSAEFPKEGPSILRIQQVVRGDSAAYFCASSIPGLAGDEQYFGPGTRLTVT.

This clonotype was seen ten or more times. The J gene is TRBJ2-3, the V gene TRBV5-1, with TRBD2 matching over 7 bases. The CDR3 loop spans 15 amino acids. After removal of 4 bases from V and 4 bases from J, the junction contained 9 bases not matched to a gene. Germline V CDR1 and CDR2: SGHRS, YFSETQ. The CDR3 is CASSNSGGPSDTQYF. The CDR3, as DNA: TGCGCCAGCAGCAATTCGGGAGGACCCTCAGATACGCAGTATTTT.

This clonotype has at least ten counts. V gene TRBV29-1 combines with J gene TRBJ2-7; unclear D gene. V lost 0 bases to trimming and J lost 4 bases, with 10 bases between them. Germline CDR1 is SQVTM and CDR2 is ANQGSEA. The CDR3 is 13 amino acids. The CDR3 DNA reads TGCAGCGTTGAAGATCGCGGCAGGTACGAGCAGTACTTC. Protein: CSVEDRGRYEQYF.

This clonotype showed up many times. Written as DNA, the CDR3 is TGTGCCAGCAGCCAAGATCCTAGCTACAATGAGCAGTTCTTC. Translation: CASSQDPSYNEQFF. This chain links TRBV3-1 with TRBJ2-1, with D unresolved. CDR1 is LGHDT, CDR2 YNNKEL, per germline (reference sequence). V lost 0 bases and J lost 3, with 6 bases in between. This CDR3 spans 14 amino acids.

The chain joins TRBV27 to TRBJ2-1, with TRBD2 as a possible D gene (6 bases). Germline values: CDR1 MNHEY, CDR2 SMNVEV (reference sequence). CDR3 length: 18 amino acids. The ends were cut back, 3 bases at V and 3 bases at J, with 21 bases in the middle. CDR3 bases: TGTGCCAGCAGTTTGCCCTCCGGGAGTACGAGTTTCTACAATGAGCAGTTCTTC. Its translation is CASSLPSGSTSFYNEQFF.

In its sample, this clonotype was seen a few times. The CDR3 sequence: CSARNSLVQQFF. The CDR3 bases are TGCAGTGCTAGAAACAGCCTAGTTCAGCAGTTCTTC. The rearrangement joins TRBV20-1 to TRBJ2-1; D uncertain. V was cut by 2 bases and J by 11 bases, with 13 bases left in between. Germline CDR1 is DFQATT and CDR2 is SNEGSKA (reference sequence). This CDR3 contains 12 residues.

This clonotype was picked up many times. The chain couples TRBV28 to TRBJ2-7; no firm D call. CDR1 is MDHEN and CDR2 is SYDVKM in the germline V gene. With 2 bases removed from V and 3 bases from J, the gap between germline ends came to 11 bases. CDR3 length: 14 amino acids. The CDR3 DNA follows: TGTGCCAGCAGTTTAAATGGCCGAGGCTACGAGCAGTACTTC. Translated, it gives CASSLNGRGYEQYF.

Only a few counts were recorded for this clonotype. V gene TRBV12-3 or TRBV12-4 combines with J gene TRBJ1-5, with D perhaps TRBD1 (5 bases). The CDR3 has 15 amino acids. Trimming took off 5 bases at V and 4 bases at J, with 15 bases between the two ends. Written as DNA, the CDR3 is TGTGCCAGCAGTCCCGGGGGGGGGATTAATCAGCCCCAGCATTTT. It encodes CASSPGGGINQPQHF.

The chain links TRBV5-5 to TRBJ2-1, with 8 bases matching TRBD2. The J segment lost 5 bases and the V segment lost 6 bases, leaving 16 bases of the junction unmatched. CDR3 size: 17 residues. Per germline, CDR1 SGHKS and CDR2 YYEKEE (reference sequence). CDR3 in amino acids: CASITMISGTGNNEQFF. The CDR3 bases are TGTGCCAGCATCACCATGATTAGCGGGACCGGCAACAATGAGCAGTTCTTC.

This clonotype appeared many times. This sequence joins TRBV29-1 and TRBJ2-3; 10 nucleotides align to TRBD2. CDR1 SQVTM and CDR2 ANQGSEA come from the germline V gene. The V gene end was trimmed by 5 bases and the J gene end by 3 bases; junction bases not matched to a gene: 11. This CDR3 comprises 16 residues. In nucleotides, the CDR3 is TGCAGCGTTCCCTCACCAAAGCGGGAGGGAACAGATACGCAGTATTTT. As protein: CSVPSPKREGTDTQYF.

This clonotype showed up many times. CDR3 amino acids: CASSIPGGLRSYEQYF. The CDR3 DNA sequence: TGTGCCAGCAGTATCCCCGGGGGGCTGAGGTCCTACGAGCAGTACTTC. The genes are TRBV28 and TRBJ2-7, with D perhaps TRBD2 (7 bases). There are 16 residues in the CDR3. From germline, CDR1 is MDHEN and CDR2 SYDVKM. With 5 bases removed from V and 1 base from J, the gap between germline ends came to 18 bases.

This clonotype was recorded many times. An end of the junction does not agree with germline; a read error may underlie this. The chain couples TRBV5-1 to TRBJ2-1, with TRBD1 matching 10 bases. Germline values: CDR1 SGHRS, CDR2 YFSETQ. The CDR3 is 17 amino acids. The CDR3 DNA sequence: TGCGCCAGCACCTTGGGGTGGACAGGGGGGCGCTCCAATGAGCAGTTCTTC. Translation: CASTLGWTGGRSNEQFF.

This chain uses TRBV3-1 with TRBJ1-2; D gene unclear. The CDR3 contains 15 residues. Between the trimmed V and J ends, which lost 0 bases and 4 bases, there was a span of 12 bases. Germline CDR1 reads LGHDT; CDR2 reads YNNKEL (reference sequence). In DNA, the CDR3 is TGTGCCAGCAGCCAAGATTATGGCAGAAGCTATGGCTACACCTTC. Protein sequence: CASSQDYGRSYGYTF.

This clonotype was seen a few times. J is TRBJ1-2 and V is TRBV6-1; 10 bases fit TRBD1. CDR1 and CDR2 (germline): MNHNS, SASEGT. This CDR3 is built from 14 residues. J was trimmed by 8 bases and V by 7 bases; bases with no gene match: 10. The CDR3 loop is CASTLDRGRGGYTF. CDR3 DNA: TGTGCCAGCACACTCGACAGGGGGCGCGGGGGCTACACCTTC.

This clonotype was counted ten times or more. V usage is TRBV20-1 and J usage is TRBJ1-2; no clear D gene. Germline CDR1 DFQATT, CDR2 SNEGSKA (reference sequence). CDR3 size: 14 residues. V was shortened by 6 bases and J by 3 bases, with 17 bases between the two germline ends. This CDR3 is CSADSRVRDYGYTF. The CDR3 DNA follows: TGCAGTGCCGATAGTCGGGTTAGGGACTATGGCTACACCTTC.

In this sample, this clonotype turned up many times. The V and J genes are TRBV29-1 and TRBJ1-3, with D possibly TRBD1 on 5 matching bases. The germline CDR1 and CDR2 sequences are SQVTM and ANQGSEA. This CDR3 spans 13 amino acids. V lost 7 bases, J lost 2 bases, and 12 bases lay in between. The CDR3 reads CSASTGAGNTIYF. As DNA, the CDR3 is TGCAGCGCCAGCACAGGAGCTGGAAACACCATATATTTT.

This clonotype was seen ten or more times. This chain joins TRBV7-3 and TRBJ2-1; D is possibly TRBD1 or TRBD2 (5 bases each). CDR1 is SGHTA, CDR2 FQGTGA, per germline. The ends were cut back, 5 bases at V and 5 bases at J, with 13 bases in the middle. This CDR3 contains 14 residues. This CDR3 is CASSRSLGDNEQFF. CDR3 coding DNA: TGTGCCAGCAGCCGCTCACTAGGGGACAATGAGCAGTTCTTC.

This clonotype was found many times. The V gene is TRBV6-1, the J gene TRBJ2-5, with 8 bases matching TRBD2. The length of the CDR3 is 14 residues. V was clipped by 6 bases and J by 2 bases; unmatched bases: 5. Germline assignment: CDR1 MNHNS and CDR2 SASEGT. The CDR3 DNA reads as TGTGCCAGCAGACCCAGCGGGGGTCAAGAGACCCAGTACTTC. It yields the protein CASRPSGGQETQYF.